This T cell receptor beta chain was sequenced for a study of TIL therapy for anti-PD-1-resistant metastatic lung cancer. Overall study: Tumors were harvested before any PD-1/PD-L1 blockade.

This was the immunoSEQ v3 assay. Profiling relied on immunoSEQ multiplex PCR, and the TCRdb table lists in-frame clones only, not all of them. The profile shows tens of thousands of clones, roughly 66% of them singletons. Germline V gene sequence: CDR1 LNHDA, CDR2 SQIVND (reference sequence). V shed 5 bases, J shed 5 bases, and the junction held 6 bases outside the gene matches. This CDR3 comprises 14 residues. Time point reported: pre-treatment sample, taken before nivolumab and TIL therapy. Adults with stage 4 NSCLC were enrolled in a phase I trial. This chain links TRBV19 with TRBJ2-1, with 7 bases fitting TRBD1. The sequencing used blood, collected at baseline. This clonotype was obtained from a person between 25 and 80 years old with non-small cell lung cancer. CDR3 amino acids: CASSAGTANNEQFF. The CDR3 DNA reads as TGTGCCAGTAGTGCCGGGACAGCGAACAATGAGCAGTTCTTC.